This T cell receptor beta chain appears in the sequencing data of a study of TIL therapy for anti-PD-1-resistant metastatic lung cancer. As for the study in general: Tumors were harvested before any PD-1/PD-L1 blockade.

Described time point: pre-treatment sample, taken before nivolumab and TIL therapy. General study points: Patients were highly selected, enriched for treatment-naive, never-smoker and oncogene-addicted cases.

As regards this clone: Its cognate antigen is unknown.

The immunoSEQ assay was v3. Sequencing depth was 2 million to 2.5 million read pairs for survey level, about 5-6 million for deep. Method: immunoSEQ multiplex PCR; TCRdb's copy keeps in-frame clones and lacks some. The sample includes about 49,000 clones, 65% to 80% of them seen just once. This CDR3 is built from 12 residues. The germline V gene encodes CDR1 MNHEY and CDR2 SVGAGI. Trimming cost V 8 bases and J 5 bases, with 12 bases left between them. The specimen was blood, collected at baseline. The sequence was collected from a man between 65 and 85 years old with non-small cell lung cancer. This sequence joins TRBV6-5 and TRBJ1-1; perhaps TRBD1 as D (5 bases). The CDR3 sequence is CASGWGKTEAFF. The CDR3 bases are TGTGCCAGCGGGTGGGGCAAGACTGAAGCTTTCTTT.